This TCR beta chain was sequenced for a study of CD8 T cells in Susac syndrome. RNA, at about 0.5 to 1 ug, was reverse transcribed with random hexamers. TCRdb recomputed calls from the immunoSEQ multiplex PCR reads with MiXCR, one row per CDR3 protein. The top ten hold approximately 0.07% of the sample, which has about 250,000 distinct CDR3 sequences, about 94% seen once. This CDR3 has 13 residues. V lost 4 bases to trimming and J lost 1 base, with 7 bases between them. CDR1 and CDR2 (germline): ENHRY, SYGVKD. The T cells that were sequenced for TCR beta were CD8+ and CD4+ cells from blood. The chain combines TRBV10-3 with TRBJ1-1; possibly TRBD1 for D (6 bases). The TCR originated in a human donor with multiple sclerosis. The sequenced material came from CD4+ T cells from PBMCs. Written as DNA, the CDR3 is TGTGCCATCAGTGGGGGGGCGAACACTGAAGCTTTCTTT. This gives the protein CAISGGANTEAFF.